A selection of T cell receptor beta chains follows, all from one sample in a study of T cells in localized non-small cell lung cancer. Here immunoSEQ multiplex PCR was the method, and the copy in TCRdb shows in-frame clones only, minus some. The repertoire holds tens of thousands of clones, with more than 75% as singletons. The sample was PBMCs, taken before any cancer treatment. The receptors originated from a man aged 35-69 years with stage II lung adenocarcinoma. The CDR3 runs from the conserved cysteine through the conserved F or W. The D gene is left open where the match is weak.

>TRBD1|TRBV10-3
CAISESPGGYETQYF
>.|TRBV7-2
CASSISDRYYNEQFF
>TRBD1|TRBV11-2
CASSLVGQGYYGYTF
>TRBD2|TRBV30
CAWSVASGRAHEQFF
>.|TRBV18
CASSPGVESQPQHF
>.|TRBV14
CASSRPRQNNEQFF
>TRBD1|TRBV6-5
CASSYSPGQVWGYTF
>.|TRBV11-2
CASSLDGGETEAFF
>.|TRBV5-6
CASSALGENSYEQYF
>.|TRBV28
CASSLPTGSGNTIYF
>TRBD1|TRBV30
CAWRGTGNSQPQHF
>TRBD1|TRBV28
CASSLETGQRHTGELFF
>.|TRBV19
CASSISRASGSSSYNEQFF
>TRBD2|TRBV7-2
CASSSGGRGDTQYF
>TRBD2|TRBV4-1
CASSLAGGLAGVYEQYF
>TRBD1|TRBV5-1
CASSGGTGDQPQHF
>TRBD2|TRBV7-6
CASSLAPPWRELETQYF
>.|TRBV18
CASLQTDMNTEAFF
>TRBD2|TRBV7-9
CASSLVASGGIQETQYF
>.|TRBV5-4
CASSPGGGWSYNEQFF
>.|TRBV7-9
CASSSIEDTQYF
>.|TRBV28
CASSFKGAFQETQYF
>.|TRBV30
CAWSVRTSSYNEQFF
>.|TRBV27
CASSFVGNMNTEAFF
>.|TRBV7-6
CASSLAPRGRDQPQHF
>.|TRBV4-3
CASSHHPGSSTASGNTIYF
>TRBD1|TRBV29-1
CSVDFLGQGSYNEQFF
>.|TRBV9
CASSVSYRVNTEAFF
>.|TRBV5-1
CASRGMGQGNTEAFF
>.|TRBV6-1
CASSEHPLSNQPQHF
>.|TRBV5-8
CASSSDGGPPLHF
>TRBD2|TRBV6-6
CASSWTSGADTQYF
>TRBD1|TRBV30
CAWNRQGGNQPQHF
>.|TRBV30
CAWSSQGSQLYTF
>.|TRBV19
CASSRTVLNQPQHF
>.|TRBV5-1
CASRTISTDTQYF
>TRBD1|TRBV9
CASSVGQGTTNEKLFF
>.|TRBV5-6
CASSLNYGYTF
>TRBD2|TRBV19
CASSTGLAETDTQYF
>.|TRBV5-1
CASRVTTNTGELFF
>.|TRBV7-3
CASSPQGGPYEQYF
>.|TRBV11-3
CASGGNEQFF
>.|TRBV11-2
CASSLSTGTGYTF
>.|TRBV6-5
CASSYGTADYEQYF
>TRBD2|TRBV9
CASSVERGNTGELFF
>.|TRBV19
CASSISRAPPYNEQFF
>TRBD1|TRBV18
CASSRQGTTDTQYF
>TRBD2|TRBV5-1
CASSGPSGRTDEQFF
>.|TRBV15
CATSGYEQYF
>.|TRBV28
CASSLSVGELFF
>TRBD1|TRBV6-5
CASRRTGGTYEQYF
>TRBD2|TRBV10-1
CASSEVAGRSSYEQYF
>.|TRBV15
CATSEGSFGGREIHGYTF
>.|TRBV6-1
CASSESFRAEANEKLFF
>.|TRBV7-9
CASSLDAGNTEAFF
>.|TRBV5-8
CASSLARVFGNTEAFF
>.|TRBV2
CASRDEGEGVNYEQYF